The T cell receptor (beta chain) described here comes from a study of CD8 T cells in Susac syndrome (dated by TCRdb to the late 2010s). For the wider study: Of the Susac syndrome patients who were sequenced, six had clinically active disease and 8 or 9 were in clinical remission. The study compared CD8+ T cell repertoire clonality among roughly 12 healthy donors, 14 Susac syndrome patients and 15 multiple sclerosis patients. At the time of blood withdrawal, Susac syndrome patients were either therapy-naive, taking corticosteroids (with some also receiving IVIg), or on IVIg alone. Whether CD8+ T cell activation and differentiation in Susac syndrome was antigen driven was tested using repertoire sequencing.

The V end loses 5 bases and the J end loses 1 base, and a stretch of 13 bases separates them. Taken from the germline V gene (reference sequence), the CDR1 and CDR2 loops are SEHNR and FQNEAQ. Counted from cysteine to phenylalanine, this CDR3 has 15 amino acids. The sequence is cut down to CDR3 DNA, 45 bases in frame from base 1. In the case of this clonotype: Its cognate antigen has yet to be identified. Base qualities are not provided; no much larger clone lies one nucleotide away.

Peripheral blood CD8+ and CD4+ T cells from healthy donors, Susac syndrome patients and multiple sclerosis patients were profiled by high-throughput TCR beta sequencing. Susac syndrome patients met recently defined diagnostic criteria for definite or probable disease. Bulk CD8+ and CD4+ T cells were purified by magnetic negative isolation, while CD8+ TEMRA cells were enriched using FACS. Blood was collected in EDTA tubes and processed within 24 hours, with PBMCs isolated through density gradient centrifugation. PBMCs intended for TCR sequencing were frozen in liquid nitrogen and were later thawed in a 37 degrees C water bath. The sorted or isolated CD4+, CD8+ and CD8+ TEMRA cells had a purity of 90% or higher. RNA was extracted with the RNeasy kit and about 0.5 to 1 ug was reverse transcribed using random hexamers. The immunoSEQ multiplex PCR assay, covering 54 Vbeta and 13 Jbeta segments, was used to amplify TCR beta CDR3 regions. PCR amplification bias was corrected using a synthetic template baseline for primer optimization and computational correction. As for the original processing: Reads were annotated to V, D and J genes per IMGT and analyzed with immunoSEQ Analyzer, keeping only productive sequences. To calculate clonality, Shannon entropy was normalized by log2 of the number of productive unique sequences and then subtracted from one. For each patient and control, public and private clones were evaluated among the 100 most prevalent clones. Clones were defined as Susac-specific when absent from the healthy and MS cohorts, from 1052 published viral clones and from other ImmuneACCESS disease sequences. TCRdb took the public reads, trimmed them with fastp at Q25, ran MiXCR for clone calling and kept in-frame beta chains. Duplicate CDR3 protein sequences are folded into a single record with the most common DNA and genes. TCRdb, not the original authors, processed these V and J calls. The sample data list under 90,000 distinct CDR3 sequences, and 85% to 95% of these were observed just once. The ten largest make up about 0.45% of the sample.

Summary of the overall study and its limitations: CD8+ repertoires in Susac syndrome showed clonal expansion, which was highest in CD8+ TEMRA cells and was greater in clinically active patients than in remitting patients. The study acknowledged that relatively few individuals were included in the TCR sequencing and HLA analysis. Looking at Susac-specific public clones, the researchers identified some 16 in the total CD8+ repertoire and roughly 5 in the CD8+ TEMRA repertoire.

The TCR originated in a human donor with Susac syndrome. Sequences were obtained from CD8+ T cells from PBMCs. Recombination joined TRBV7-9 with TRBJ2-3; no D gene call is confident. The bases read TGTGCCAGCAGCCCCCCCGCCCAGGGCACAGATACGCAGTATTTT. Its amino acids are CASSPPAQGTDTQYF.